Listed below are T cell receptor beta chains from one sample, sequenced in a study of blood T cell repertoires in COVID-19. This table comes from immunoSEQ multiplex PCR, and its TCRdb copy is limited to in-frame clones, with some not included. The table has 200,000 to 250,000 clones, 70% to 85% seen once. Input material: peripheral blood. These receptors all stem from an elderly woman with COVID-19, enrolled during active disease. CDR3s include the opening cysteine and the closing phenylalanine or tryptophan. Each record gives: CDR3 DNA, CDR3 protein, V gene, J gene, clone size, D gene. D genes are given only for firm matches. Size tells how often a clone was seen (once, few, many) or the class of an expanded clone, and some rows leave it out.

TGTGCCAGCAGCTTGTGGGGGGCGGGGGCTACCCACGGGCAGTATTTT	CASSLWGAGATHGQYF	TRBV5-6	TRBJ2-3	-	-
TGTGCCAGCAGCTTAAGTACAGCCTACAATGAGCAGTTCTTC	CASSLSTAYNEQFF	TRBV7-3	TRBJ2-1	-	-
TGTGCCAGCAGCTTGGCCGGGACACACCAAGAGACCCAGTACTTC	CASSLAGTHQETQYF	TRBV5-4	TRBJ2-5	-	-
TGTGCCAGCAACCGGGAGGCTTCCTACAATGAGCAGTTCTTC	CASNREASYNEQFF	TRBV9	TRBJ2-1	few	TRBD2
TGCGCCAGCAGCTTGCTCAAGACCGGGACACCGAATCAGCCCCAGCATTTT	CASSLLKTGTPNQPQHF	TRBV5-1	TRBJ1-5	once	-
TGTGCCAGTACGGCGACAGGGTCCTACGAGCAGTACTTC	CASTATGSYEQYF	TRBV19	TRBJ2-7	-	TRBD1
TGTGCCAGCAGCTTCGGACTAGCGGGGGGGAATAGGGAGCAGTACTTC	CASSFGLAGGNREQYF	TRBV5-4	TRBJ2-7	-	TRBD2
TGTGCCAGCAGCCCCTGGGGCCCCGGGAACTATGGCTACACCTTC	CASSPWGPGNYGYTF	TRBV7-3	TRBJ1-2	-	-
TGCGCCAGCAGCTTCGGACTAGCGGGGAGCCTTTACAATGAGCAGTTCTTC	CASSFGLAGSLYNEQFF	TRBV5-1	TRBJ2-1	-	TRBD2
TGTGCCAGCTCAGAGTACCGGGACAGAAACTACGAGCAGTACTTC	CASSEYRDRNYEQYF	TRBV18	TRBJ2-7	-	TRBD1
TGCGCCAGCAGCGTGACTAGCGGGACCCTCCAAGAGACCCAGTACTTC	CASSVTSGTLQETQYF	TRBV5-1	TRBJ2-5	-	TRBD2
TGTGCCAGCAGAGTACTAGCGGGAGGGCAGGAGACCCAGTACTTC	CASRVLAGGQETQYF	TRBV28	TRBJ2-5	once	TRBD2
TGTGCCAGCAGTGGCAGGGGCCGCGACTATGGCTACACCTTC	CASSGRGRDYGYTF	TRBV28	TRBJ1-2	once	-
TGTGCCAGCAGCTTAGGGTGGACAGGGGGCGCCGACACTGAAGCTTTCTTT	CASSLGWTGGADTEAFF	TRBV7-9	TRBJ1-1	-	TRBD1
TGTGCCAGCAGCTTCACAGGGAACTCACCCCTCCACTTT	CASSFTGNSPLHF	TRBV11-1	TRBJ1-6	-	-
TGCGCCAGCAGCTTTACGGGGGAGGGCACTGAAGCTTTCTTT	CASSFTGEGTEAFF	TRBV5-1	TRBJ1-1	-	-
TGTGCCAGCAGCCCCGGGGACAGCGGGAATTCACCCCTCCACTTT	CASSPGDSGNSPLHF	TRBV5-4	TRBJ1-6	-	TRBD1
TGTGCCAGCAGCTGGGGACTAGCGGGAGATGCGCAGTACTTC	CASSWGLAGDAQYF	TRBV6-6	TRBJ2-7	-	TRBD2
TGTGCCAGCAGTTTACTTTTCGCGGGAGGTACCTACAATGAGCAGTTCTTC	CASSLLFAGGTYNEQFF	TRBV27	TRBJ2-1	-	TRBD2
TGTGCCAGCTCACTCTACCTTTCCGGCGGGGGTGACACAGATACGCAGTATTTT	CASSLYLSGGGDTDTQYF	TRBV18	TRBJ2-3	-	TRBD2
TGCGCCAGCAGCCGGACTTACACAGATACGCAGTATTTT	CASSRTYTDTQYF	TRBV5-1	TRBJ2-3	-	-
TGTGCCGGCGGGACGGGGAGCAATCAGCCCCAGCATTTT	CAGGTGSNQPQHF	TRBV2	TRBJ1-5	few	-
TGCAGCGTTGGGCAGGGGGCGGATGGCTACACCTTC	CSVGQGADGYTF	TRBV29-1	TRBJ1-2	-	TRBD1
TGTGCCAGCAGCGTGACTAGCGGACGGTCATCCTACAATGAGCAGTTCTTC	CASSVTSGRSSYNEQFF	TRBV9	TRBJ2-1	once	TRBD2
TGTGCCAGCAGCCGGACTAGCGGGCCCGGGTCGCCCGGGGAGCTGTTTTTT	CASSRTSGPGSPGELFF	TRBV3-1/TRBV3-2	TRBJ2-2	-	TRBD2